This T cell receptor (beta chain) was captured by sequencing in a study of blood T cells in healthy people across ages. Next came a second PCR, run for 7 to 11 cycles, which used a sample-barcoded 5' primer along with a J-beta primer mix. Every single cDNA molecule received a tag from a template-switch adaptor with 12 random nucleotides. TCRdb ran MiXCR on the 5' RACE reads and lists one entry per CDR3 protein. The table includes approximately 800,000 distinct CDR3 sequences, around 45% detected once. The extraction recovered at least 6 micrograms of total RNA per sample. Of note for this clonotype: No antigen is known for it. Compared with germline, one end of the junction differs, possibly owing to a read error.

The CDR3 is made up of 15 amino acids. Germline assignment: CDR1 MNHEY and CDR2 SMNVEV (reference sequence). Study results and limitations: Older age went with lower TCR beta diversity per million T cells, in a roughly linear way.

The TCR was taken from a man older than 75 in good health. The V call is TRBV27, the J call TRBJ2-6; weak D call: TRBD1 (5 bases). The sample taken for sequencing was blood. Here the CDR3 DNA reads TGTGCCAGCAGTTTTTGCTGCTCTGGGGCCAACGCCCTGACTTTC. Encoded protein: CASSFCCSGANALTF. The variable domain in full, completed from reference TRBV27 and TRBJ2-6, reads EAQVTQNPRYLITVTGKKLTVTCSQNMNHEYMSWYRQDPGLGLRQIYYSMNVEVTDKGDVPEGYKVSRKEKRNFPLILESPSPNQTSLYFCASSFCCSGANALTFGAGSRLTVL.